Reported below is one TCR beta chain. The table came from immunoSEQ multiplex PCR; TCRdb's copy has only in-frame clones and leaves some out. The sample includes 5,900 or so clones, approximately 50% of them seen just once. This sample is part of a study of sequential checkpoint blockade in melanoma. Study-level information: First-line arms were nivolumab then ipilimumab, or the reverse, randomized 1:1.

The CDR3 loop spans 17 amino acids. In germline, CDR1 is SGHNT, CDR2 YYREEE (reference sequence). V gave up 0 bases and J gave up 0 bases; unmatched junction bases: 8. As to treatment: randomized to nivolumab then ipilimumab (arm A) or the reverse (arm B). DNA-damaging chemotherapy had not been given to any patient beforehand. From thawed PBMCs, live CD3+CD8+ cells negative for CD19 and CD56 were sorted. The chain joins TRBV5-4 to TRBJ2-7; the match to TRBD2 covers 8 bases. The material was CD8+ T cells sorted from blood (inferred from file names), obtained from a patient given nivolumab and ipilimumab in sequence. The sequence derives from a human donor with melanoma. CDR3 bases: TGTGCCAGCAGCTTGGGTCTAGCGGGTCTCAGCTCCTACGAGCAGTACTTC. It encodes CASSLGLAGLSSYEQYF.